A selection of T cell receptor beta chains follows, all from one sample in a study of cytomegalovirus exposure and HLA in healthy donors. Some clones are missing from TCRdb's copy, which holds only in-frame ones; the method was immunoSEQ multiplex PCR. The table lists some 160,000 clones, roughly three quarters of them singletons. Input material: PBMCs. Receptor source: a woman in her thirties or forties in good health and CMV-seronegative. Each CDR3 is given with its conserved first and last residue. D genes are given only for firm matches. Clone size is stated in some rows and not others, as once, few, many or a class when expanded.

d_gene	j_gene	v_gene	abundance	CDR3aa	CDR3nt
TRBD2	TRBJ2-2	TRBV19	.	CASSMESTGRLAGGTGELFF	TGTGCCAGTAGTATGGAGTCGACAGGGCGACTAGCGGGAGGCACCGGGGAGCTGTTTTTT
.	TRBJ1-6	TRBV10-1	.	CASRGCRGASYNSPLHF	TGCGCCAGCAGGGGGTGCAGGGGCGCGTCCTATAATTCACCCCTCCACTTT
.	TRBJ2-3	TRBV19	.	CASSSPPGTRTDTQYF	TGTGCCAGTAGTTCACCGCCCGGGACTCGCACAGATACGCAGTATTTT
TRBD1	TRBJ1-1	TRBV18	.	CASSPLTGTVLNTEAFF	TGTGCCAGCTCACCACTTACCGGGACAGTCTTGAACACTGAAGCTTTCTTT
TRBD1	TRBJ1-1	TRBV7-9	once	CASSLGRQGNAFF	TGTGCCAGCAGCTTAGGGAGACAGGGAAATGCTTTCTTT
TRBD1	TRBJ2-2	TRBV28	.	CASSFIPGTGGSTGELFF	TGTGCCAGCAGTTTTATCCCCGGGACAGGGGGCTCCACCGGGGAGCTGTTTTTT
.	TRBJ2-7	TRBV28	.	CASSSPTPPGQSYEQYF	TGTGCCAGCAGTTCCCCAACCCCGCCGGGACAATCCTACGAGCAGTACTTC
.	TRBJ1-2	TRBV28	.	CASSGITGYGYTF	TGTGCCAGCAGCGGGATTACAGGGTATGGCTACACCTTC
TRBD1	TRBJ1-2	TRBV6-1	.	CASRGGQVFYGYTF	TGTGCCAGCAGGGGGGGACAGGTTTTCTATGGCTACACCTTC
.	TRBJ1-1	TRBV7-8	few	CASSARVSEAFF	TGTGCCAGCAGCGCCCGGGTCTCTGAAGCTTTCTTT
.	TRBJ2-7	TRBV4-1	.	CASSQNQGRYYEQYF	TGCGCCAGCAGCCAAAACCAGGGCAGATACTACGAGCAGTACTTC
TRBD2	TRBJ2-3	TRBV7-9	.	CASSSIGGILDTDTQYF	TGTGCCAGCAGCTCAATCGGGGGGATCCTAGACACAGATACGCAGTATTTT
.	TRBJ2-5	TRBV5-1	.	CASSLGGRQETQYF	TGCGCCAGCAGCTTGGGCGGCAGACAAGAGACCCAGTACTTC
TRBD1	TRBJ1-1	TRBV11-2	.	CASSSGQGGMNTEAFF	TGTGCCAGCAGCTCGGGACAGGGTGGTATGAACACTGAAGCTTTCTTT
TRBD1	TRBJ2-7	TRBV15	.	CATSRGDSTLPYEQYF	TGTGCCACCAGCAGGGGGGACAGCACATTACCCTACGAGCAGTACTTC
TRBD1	TRBJ2-7	TRBV2	.	CASRHLSGQGSYEQYF	TGTGCCAGCCGACATTTATCGGGACAGGGATCCTACGAGCAGTACTTC
.	TRBJ2-1	TRBV28	.	CASSLPGGAAGNEQFF	TGTGCCAGCAGTTTACCTGGCGGGGCGGCAGGGAATGAGCAGTTCTTC
TRBD2	TRBJ2-1	TRBV5-4	.	CASSSSSGSWDEQFF	TGTGCCAGCAGCTCTTCTAGCGGGAGTTGGGATGAGCAGTTCTTC
TRBD1	TRBJ1-2	TRBV4-1	.	CASFRDRGRDGYTF	TGCGCCAGCTTTCGAGACAGGGGCAGGGATGGCTACACCTTC
.	TRBJ1-2	TRBV28	.	CASSLMSYGYTF	TGTGCCAGCAGTTTGATGAGCTATGGCTACACCTTC
.	TRBJ2-2	TRBV5-4	few	CASSLAGSTGELFF	TGTGCCAGCAGCTTGGCCGGGAGCACCGGGGAGCTGTTTTTT
.	TRBJ1-4	TRBV2	.	CASSERQGNEKLFF	TGTGCCAGCAGTGAACGGCAGGGTAATGAAAAACTGTTTTTT
TRBD1	TRBJ1-4	TRBV10-1	.	CASSAGQSNEKLFF	TGCGCCAGCAGTGCGGGACAGTCTAATGAAAAACTGTTTTTT
TRBD1	TRBJ1-1	TRBV6-5	once	CASSYPGGSTEAFF	TGTGCCAGCAGTTACCCAGGGGGCTCTACTGAAGCTTTCTTT
.	TRBJ1-6	TRBV14	.	CASSQDVWRPGVSNSPLHF	TGTGCCAGCAGCCAAGATGTTTGGCGGCCCGGGGTCTCCAATTCACCCCTCCACTTT
TRBD1	TRBJ1-4	TRBV30	.	CAWSVPGQGYEKLFF	TGTGCCTGGAGTGTACCTGGACAGGGCTATGAAAAACTGTTTTTT
TRBD2	TRBJ2-7	TRBV4-1	.	CASSRERLAGTYEQYF	TGCGCCAGCAGCCGAGAACGACTAGCGGGGACCTACGAGCAGTACTTC
.	TRBJ1-1	TRBV6-5	.	CACGSSMNTEAFF	TGTGCCTGCGGCAGCAGTATGAACACTGAAGCTTTCTTT
.	TRBJ1-4	TRBV19	few	CASTGRGNEKLFF	TGTGCCAGTACGGGAAGAGGGAATGAAAAACTGTTTTTT
TRBD1	TRBJ2-7	TRBV18	once	CASSPGDRRLPGEQYF	TGTGCCAGCTCACCGGGGGACAGGAGGCTCCCGGGGGAGCAGTACTTC
.	TRBJ1-2	TRBV5-5	once	CASSLVPGEVGGYTF	TGTGCCAGCAGCTTAGTCCCAGGGGAAGTAGGCGGCTACACCTTC
.	TRBJ1-2	TRBV29-1	few	CSVPDRDKVSLGYTF	TGCAGCGTACCCGACCGGGACAAGGTTTCCCTTGGCTACACCTTC
TRBD2	TRBJ2-5	TRBV7-2	once	CASIKSLAGVGETQYF	TGTGCCAGCATCAAGAGTTTAGCGGGGGTTGGGGAGACCCAGTACTTC
.	TRBJ1-2	TRBV28	.	CASRTGVSYGYTF	TGTGCCAGCAGAACAGGAGTTAGCTATGGCTACACCTTC
.	TRBJ2-7	TRBV7-9	.	CASSPLGVSSYEQYF	TGTGCCAGCAGCCCTTTAGGGGTGAGCTCCTACGAGCAGTACTTC
.	TRBJ2-7	TRBV7-2	few	CASKQGGTYEQYF	TGTGCCAGCAAACAGGGGGGGACTTACGAGCAGTACTTC
TRBD1	TRBJ1-5	TRBV7-8	.	CASSQGQGSQGWPQHF	TGTGCCAGCAGCCAAGGACAGGGGTCGCAAGGTTGGCCCCAGCATTTT